This T cell receptor (beta chain) was retrieved from a study of follicular helper T cells after annual influenza vaccination. This clone was observed a handful of times. Its antigen remains unknown. As to time point: 2015-2016 season, pre-vaccination. Sorted cTfh were non-naive CD4+CXCR5+PD-1+, either ICOS+CD38+ or ICOS-CD38-. The CDR3 runs to 15 residues. V lost 4 bases and J 1 base, leaving 14 bases between the germline ends. Germline V gene sequence: CDR1 PRHDT, CDR2 FYEKMQ (reference sequence). General study findings and limits: ICOS+CD38+ cTfh clonality tracked population frequency, and its change tracked circulating plasmablast change. Most later recoveries of Day 7 ICOS+CD38+ clones were ICOS-CD38- cTfh. Rare clonotypes were missed; only about 9-22% of cells gave TCRB.

Repertoires were generated with immunoSEQ multiplex PCR, while TCRdb's copy carries only in-frame clones and drops some. The table includes 3,500 to 5,500 clones, 70% to 85% detected once. Sample: CXCR5+ CD38- circulating T follicular helper cells from blood, taken on the day of influenza vaccination. Noted subset: circulating Tfh, non-naive CD4+CXCR5+PD-1+ (ICOS+CD38+ or ICOS-CD38-). This receptor was taken from an adult who received the influenza vaccine. The chain links TRBV13 to TRBJ2-7; D may be TRBD1 or TRBD2 (5 bases each). The CDR3 is CASSYVGTNSYEQYF. The CDR3 bases are TGTGCCAGCAGCTATGTCGGGACGAATTCCTACGAGCAGTACTTC.